This passage covers 22 T cell receptor beta chains from one sample sequenced in a study of cytomegalovirus exposure and HLA in healthy donors. The PCR had 60 Vbeta and 13 Jbeta primers. This table comes from immunoSEQ multiplex PCR, and its TCRdb copy is limited to in-frame clones, with some not included. This table has more than 120,000 clones, 70% to 80% appearing once. Sequenced input: PBMCs. The receptor source for this set is a woman aged 40 to 55 in good health and CMV-seropositive.

V is TRBV9 and J is TRBJ1-2; a weak D match, TRBD1 (5 bases). Germline V lookup: CDR1 SGDLS, CDR2 YYNGEE. Trimming removed 4 bases from V and 0 bases from J, with 13 bases in between. The CDR3 totals 15 residues. CDR3 sequence (DNA): TGTGCCAGCAGCCCTCAGGGTAAAGCTAACTATGGCTACACCTTC. Protein product: CASSPQGKANYGYTF.

The rearrangement links TRBV5-1 to TRBJ1-1; D gene uncertain. The V gene lost 4 bases and the J gene lost 1 base, with 11 bases spanning the gap. Looked up from germline, CDR1 is SGHRS and CDR2 is YFSETQ. CDR3 length: 14 residues. CDR3: CASSPSAPNTEAFF. CDR3 bases: TGCGCCAGCAGCCCGAGCGCACCGAACACTGAAGCTTTCTTT.

V is TRBV9 and J is TRBJ2-1; 11 bases agree with TRBD2. The ends lost 0 bases at V and 11 bases at J; junction bases unmatched: 7. CDR3 length: 15 residues. Germline loops: CDR1 SGDLS, CDR2 YYNGEE. CDR3 region: CASSVEGLAGGKQFF. The CDR3 bases are TGTGCCAGCAGCGTAGAGGGGCTAGCGGGAGGAAAGCAGTTCTTC.

As for this clone: One junction end disagrees with the germline gene, perhaps due to a read error. V is TRBV6-5 and J is TRBJ2-1, with no clear D. Per the germline V gene, CDR1 is MNHEY and CDR2 is SVGAGI. This CDR3 contains 15 residues. CDR3 coding DNA: TGTGCCAGCAGTTACACGACGAGCTCCTACAATGAGCGGTTCTTC. Residues: CASSYTTSSYNERFF.

The chain uses TRBV5-1 and TRBJ2-7; D not certain. Trimming took off 4 bases at V and 3 bases at J, with 8 bases between the two ends. The CDR3 loop spans 12 amino acids. From germline, CDR1 is SGHRS and CDR2 YFSETQ. CDR3 loop: CASSPPGYEQYF. CDR3 nucleotides: TGCGCCAGCAGCCCTCCCGGCTACGAGCAGTACTTC.

This clone was counted a few times. The chain carries TRBV7-8 and TRBJ1-6, with D possibly TRBD1 on 5 matching bases. CDR3 length: 16 residues. CDR1 and CDR2 (germline): SGHVS, FQNEAQ. With 1 base removed from V and 9 bases from J, the gap between germline ends came to 16 bases. The CDR3 DNA reads as TGTGCCAGCAGCTTAGGTTCGGGGGGTTTGAGTTCACCCCTCCACTTT. Protein: CASSLGSGGLSSPLHF.

This rearrangement joins TRBV7-8 to TRBJ2-7, with 13 bases aligning to TRBD2. In germline, CDR1 is SGHVS, CDR2 FQNEAQ. This CDR3 has 17 residues. Unmatched junction bases numbered 13, after V lost 5 bases and J lost 6 bases. Here the CDR3 reads CASSPTRLAGGRTEQYF. In DNA, the CDR3 is TGTGCCAGCAGCCCTACCCGACTAGCGGGAGGCCGGACCGAGCAGTACTTC.

This chain links TRBV28 with TRBJ1-1; D unclear. CDR1 is MDHEN and CDR2 is SYDVKM in the germline V gene. V lost 2 bases and J lost 6, with 13 bases in between. The CDR3 is made up of 14 amino acids. The CDR3, as DNA: TGTGCCAGCAGTTTACCTAACGTACGCGCTGAAGCTTTCTTT. Residues: CASSLPNVRAEAFF.

The V and J genes are TRBV29-1 and TRBJ1-6; D is possibly TRBD1 (6 bases). V was clipped by 6 bases and J by 7 bases, with 10 bases between them. The germline V gene encodes CDR1 SQVTM and CDR2 ANQGSEA. This CDR3 has 12 residues. CDR3 loop: CSVRTDNSPLHF. CDR3 in DNA: TGCAGCGTCCGGACAGACAATTCACCCCTCCACTTT. The full variable domain, with the rest looked up from reference TRBV29-1 and TRBJ1-6, is SAVISQKPSRDICQRGTSLTIQCQVDSQVTMMFWYRQQPGQSLTLIATANQGSEATYESGFVIDKFPISRPNLTFSTLTVSNMSPEDSSIYLCSVRTDNSPLHFGNGTRLTVT.

The rearrangement uses TRBV15 and TRBJ1-1, with 10 positions matching TRBD1. The CDR3 is 14 amino acids. In germline, CDR1 is LNHNV, CDR2 YYDKDF (reference sequence). V lost 3 bases, J lost 5 bases, and 3 bases stayed unmatched. CDR3 nucleotide sequence: TGTGCCACCAGCAGGCGGACAGGGGGTACTGAAGCTTTCTTT. This codes for CATSRRTGGTEAFF.

The V and J genes are TRBV4-1 and TRBJ2-6; D remains unclear. Germline CDR1 reads MGHRA; CDR2 reads YSYEKL. This CDR3 spans 16 amino acids. With 1 base removed from V and 4 bases from J, the gap between germline ends came to 11 bases. CDR3 protein: CASSQGTALGANVLTF. CDR3 nucleotides: TGCGCCAGCAGCCAAGGAACAGCCTTGGGGGCCAACGTCCTGACTTTC.

The chain recombines TRBV28 with TRBJ2-1; 10 bases are shared with TRBD2. Germline V lookup: CDR1 MDHEN, CDR2 SYDVKM. The V segment lost 6 bases and the J segment 6 bases; nucleotides outside the gene matches: 14. The CDR3 sequence is 17 residues long. CDR3 residues: CASSPSGRANLRNEQFF. In DNA, the CDR3 is TGTGCCAGCAGCCCCAGCGGGAGGGCCAATTTACGCAATGAGCAGTTCTTC. The variable domain in full, completed from reference TRBV28 and TRBJ2-1, reads DVKVTQSSRYLVKRTGEKVFLECVQDMDHENMFWYRQDPGLGLRLIYFSYDVKMKEKGDIPEGYSVSREKKERFSLILESASTNQTSMYLCASSPSGRANLRNEQFFGPGTRLTVL.

J is TRBJ2-1 and V is TRBV20-1; D gene uncertain. In germline, CDR1 is DFQATT, CDR2 SNEGSKA (reference sequence). With 3 bases removed from V and 10 bases from J, the gap between germline ends came to 4 bases. CDR3 length equals 9 residues. CDR3 sequence reads: CSASGEQFF. CDR3 in DNA: TGCAGTGCTAGCGGGGAGCAGTTCTTC.

This chain links TRBV13 with TRBJ2-3; D possibly corresponds to TRBD1 (5 bases). The CDR3 has 12 amino acids. V shed 8 bases and J shed 0 bases, with 6 bases lying between them. The germline CDR1 and CDR2 sequences are PRHDT and FYEKMQ (reference sequence). This CDR3 reads CASSGSTDTQYF. Written as DNA, the CDR3 is TGTGCCAGCTCAGGGAGCACAGATACGCAGTATTTT.

Written as DNA, the CDR3 is TGTGCCAGCAGTGGCGGACAGGGCCCTTACGAGCAGTACTTC. It codes for CASSGGQGPYEQYF. The rearrangement uses TRBV6-1 and TRBJ2-7, with 8 nucleotides matching TRBD1. Per germline, CDR1 MNHNS and CDR2 SASEGT. There are 14 residues in the CDR3. V trimming: 4 bases; J trimming: 4 bases; junction bases outside the gene matches: 6.

The J gene is TRBJ1-4, the V gene TRBV27; D may be TRBD1 (5 bases). This CDR3 comprises 15 residues. Germline CDR1 and CDR2: MNHEY and SMNVEV (reference sequence). V shed 6 bases and J shed 7 bases, with 18 bases lying between them. The CDR3 coding sequence is TGTGCCAGCAGCCCCGCATGGGGGGTAGGTGAAAAACTGTTTTTT. It specifies CASSPAWGVGEKLFF.

The chain carries TRBV5-1 and TRBJ2-7, with 7 bases fitting TRBD1. Germline V gene sequence: CDR1 SGHRS, CDR2 YFSETQ. The CDR3 covers 15 residues. V shed 3 bases, J shed 0 bases, and the junction held 6 bases outside the gene matches. The DNA of the CDR3 is TGCGCCAGCAGCTCGAGGGGGCCGTACTCCTACGAGCAGTACTTC. It encodes CASSSRGPYSYEQYF.

This chain links TRBV9 with TRBJ2-3, with 8 bases identical to TRBD2. V trimming: 2 bases; J trimming: 1 base; junction bases outside the gene matches: 6. From germline, CDR1 is SGDLS and CDR2 YYNGEE. This CDR3 spans 16 amino acids. The CDR3 spells CASSVWSGGGTDTQYF. The CDR3 nucleotides are TGTGCCAGCAGCGTGTGGTCGGGAGGGGGCACAGATACGCAGTATTTT. The full variable domain, completed using reference TRBV9 and TRBJ2-3, is DSGVTQTPKHLITATGQRVTLRCSPRSGDLSVYWYQQSLDQGLQFLIQYYNGEERAKGNILERFSAQQFPDLHSELNLSSLELGDSALYFCASSVWSGGGTDTQYFGPGTRLTVL.

V is TRBV5-4 and J is TRBJ2-3; no reliable D call. Germline loops: CDR1 SGHNT, CDR2 YYREEE (reference sequence). CDR3 length: 15 residues. Trimming removed 2 bases at V and 1 base at J, with 11 bases between. The CDR3 loop is CASSLSPARTDTQYF. The CDR3 DNA follows: TGTGCCAGCAGCTTAAGCCCCGCCCGCACAGATACGCAGTATTTT.

J is TRBJ2-5 and V is TRBV6-5; 7 nucleotides align to TRBD2. This CDR3 has 15 amino acids. The V and J ends lost 6 bases and 1 base, in that order; junction bases with no gene match: 8. Per germline, CDR1 MNHEY and CDR2 SVGAGI. CDR3 loop: CASSITGEGQETQYF. DNA for the CDR3: TGTGCCAGCAGCATAACGGGGGAGGGCCAAGAGACCCAGTACTTC.

The rearrangement joins TRBV27 to TRBJ1-6; no clear D gene. Germline lookup yields CDR1 MNHEY and CDR2 SMNVEV (reference sequence). Trimming stripped 6 bases from V and 10 bases from J, with 19 bases between. The CDR3 contains 15 residues. Written as DNA, the CDR3 is TGTGCCAGCAGCCGCGGCCCGATGGTTGGGTCACCCCTCCACTTT. Amino acids: CASSRGPMVGSPLHF.

The chain uses TRBV6-5 and TRBJ2-2; maybe TRBD2 (6 bases). There are 15 residues in the CDR3. Per germline, CDR1 MNHEY and CDR2 SVGAGI. Trimming stripped 6 bases from V and 5 bases from J, with 16 bases between. CDR3 DNA sequence: TGTGCCAGCAGGTCACCGGGACTCCCAACCGGGGAGCTGTTTTTT. This translates into CASRSPGLPTGELFF.